The clone carrying this T cell receptor (beta chain) was seen more than once but under ten times. Its antigen is still unknown. This record belongs to a study of response to subunit inactivated influenza vaccine. General study results and limits: Authors suggested each seasonal flu vaccination may recruit only limited numbers of new T cells.

TCRdb fed the RT-PCR reads into MiXCR, producing one record per CDR3 protein. Of around 760,000 distinct CDR3 sequences detected, approximately 15% appear once; the ten largest clones hold 5.5% to 7%. This CDR3 is built from 15 residues. Germline CDR1 and CDR2: MNHNS and SASEGT. The V end lost 7 bases, the J end lost 0 bases, and 16 bases lay between the germline ends. The specimen comprised PBMCs from blood, sampled less than 15 days before vaccination. The origin of this receptor is a man aged 50 to 59 who received an inactivated influenza vaccine. The chain has TRBV6-1 and TRBJ2-7; unclear D gene. The CDR3 DNA sequence: TGTGCCAGCACTGGGCAGGCACTTTTCTCCTACGAGCAGTACTTC. The encoded protein is CASTGQALFSYEQYF.